This paragraph covers one T cell receptor (beta chain) sequence. Its antigen is still unknown. This entry comes from a study of T cell responses to AZD1222 COVID-19 vaccine. General study points: White British donors predominated, females outnumbered males, and clonal diversity was possibly underestimated.

Measured with immunoSEQ multiplex PCR; TCRdb has only the in-frame clones, and not every one. In the table there are 100,000 to 150,000 clones, roughly nine tenths of which are singletons. V lost 8 bases, J lost 0 bases, and 9 bases lay in between. The CDR3 covers 13 residues. Per germline, CDR1 LGHDT and CDR2 YNNKEL (reference sequence). This clonotype was sampled from an adult in good health. The V gene is TRBV3-1 (or the pseudogene TRBV3-2), the J gene TRBJ2-3, with D tentatively TRBD1 or TRBD2 (5 bases each). This sample comprised peripheral blood, obtained on day 0 of AZD1222 vaccination. CDR3 residues: CASGASSTDTQYF. CDR3 in DNA: TGTGCCAGCGGGGCTAGCAGCACAGATACGCAGTATTTT.